Below, one TCR beta chain is given with its context. Its cognate antigen is unknown. The germline V and J ends were trimmed by 5 bases and 0 bases, with 12 bases remaining between them. In germline, CDR1 is SGHTA, CDR2 FQGNSA. There are 15 residues in the CDR3. The data were taken from a study of identical twins. Overall study results and limits: Abundant beta clonotypes from cord blood had fewer insertions, unlike memory repertoires, which showed none. Out-of-frame beta sequences exhibited a weaker degree of excess twin sharing. Conclusions relied on cross-sectional statistical analysis, not following the same donors.

TCRdb ran MiXCR on the 5' RACE reads and lists one entry per CDR3 protein. The top ten hold about 0.25% of the sample, which has some 1,600,000 distinct CDR3 sequences, about 32% seen once. The clonotype originates from a newborn girl in good health. The sample comprised cord blood. The V and J genes are TRBV7-2 and TRBJ2-3, with D perhaps matching TRBD2 (5 bases). The DNA for the CDR3 is TGTGCCAGCAGCCCTGACTTAGCGAGCACAGATACGCAGTATTTT. This gives the protein CASSPDLASTDTQYF.